This TCR beta chain was found in a study of OX40 agonist ivuxolimab in advanced cancers. Study-level background: Allowance was made for prior anti-PD-1, anti-PD-L1 or anti-CTLA-4 therapy, and roughly 39% had some.

Study results and caveats: CD4+ T cells averaged fewer expanded clones than CD8+ T cells. Some patients who did not respond also had low normalized T-cell clonal expansion.

A remark on this clone: Its antigen is still unknown.

TCRdb's table, derived via immunoSEQ multiplex PCR, lists solely in-frame clones and lacks some. Of more than 55,000 clones in the sample, 75% to 90% were seen once. CDR1 is LNHDA, CDR2 SQIVND, per germline (reference sequence). The CDR3 has 15 amino acids. With V trimmed by 5 bases and J by 6 bases, 12 bases remained unmatched. The clonotype originates from an adult with an advanced solid tumor such as melanoma, head and neck, liver or kidney cancer. V usage is TRBV19 and J usage is TRBJ2-7; 8 positions match TRBD2. The input for sequencing was CD4+ or CD8+ T cells sorted from blood, taken in a trial of the OX40 agonist ivuxolimab. CDR3 residues: CASSPPGLVLGEQYF. Here the CDR3 DNA reads TGTGCCAGTAGTCCTCCGGGACTAGTTTTGGGCGAGCAGTACTTC.